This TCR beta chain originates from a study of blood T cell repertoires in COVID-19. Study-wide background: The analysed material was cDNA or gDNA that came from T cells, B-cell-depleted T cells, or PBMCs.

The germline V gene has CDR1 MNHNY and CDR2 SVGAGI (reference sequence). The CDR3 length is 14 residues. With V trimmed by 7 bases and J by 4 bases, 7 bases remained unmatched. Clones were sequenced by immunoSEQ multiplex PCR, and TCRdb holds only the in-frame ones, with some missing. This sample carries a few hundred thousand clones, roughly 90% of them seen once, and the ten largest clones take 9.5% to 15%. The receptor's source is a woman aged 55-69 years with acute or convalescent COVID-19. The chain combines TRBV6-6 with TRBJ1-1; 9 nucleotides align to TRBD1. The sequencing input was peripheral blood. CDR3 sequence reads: CASTYRGRGTEAFF. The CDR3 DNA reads TGTGCCAGCACCTACAGGGGGCGAGGCACTGAAGCTTTCTTT.